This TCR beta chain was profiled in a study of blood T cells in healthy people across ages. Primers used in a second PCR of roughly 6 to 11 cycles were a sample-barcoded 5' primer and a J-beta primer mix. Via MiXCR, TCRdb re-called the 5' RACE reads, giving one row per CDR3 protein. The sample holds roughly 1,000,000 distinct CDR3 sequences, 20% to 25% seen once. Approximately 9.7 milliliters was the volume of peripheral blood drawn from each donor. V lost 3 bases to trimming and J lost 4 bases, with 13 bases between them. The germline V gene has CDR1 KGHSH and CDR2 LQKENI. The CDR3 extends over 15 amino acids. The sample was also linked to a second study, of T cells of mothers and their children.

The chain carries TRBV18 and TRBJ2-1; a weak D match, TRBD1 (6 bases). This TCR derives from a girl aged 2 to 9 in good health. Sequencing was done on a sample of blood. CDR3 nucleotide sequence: TGTGCCAGCTCACCGTGGCAGGGGTATTACAATGAGCAGTTCTTC. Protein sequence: CASSPWQGYYNEQFF.